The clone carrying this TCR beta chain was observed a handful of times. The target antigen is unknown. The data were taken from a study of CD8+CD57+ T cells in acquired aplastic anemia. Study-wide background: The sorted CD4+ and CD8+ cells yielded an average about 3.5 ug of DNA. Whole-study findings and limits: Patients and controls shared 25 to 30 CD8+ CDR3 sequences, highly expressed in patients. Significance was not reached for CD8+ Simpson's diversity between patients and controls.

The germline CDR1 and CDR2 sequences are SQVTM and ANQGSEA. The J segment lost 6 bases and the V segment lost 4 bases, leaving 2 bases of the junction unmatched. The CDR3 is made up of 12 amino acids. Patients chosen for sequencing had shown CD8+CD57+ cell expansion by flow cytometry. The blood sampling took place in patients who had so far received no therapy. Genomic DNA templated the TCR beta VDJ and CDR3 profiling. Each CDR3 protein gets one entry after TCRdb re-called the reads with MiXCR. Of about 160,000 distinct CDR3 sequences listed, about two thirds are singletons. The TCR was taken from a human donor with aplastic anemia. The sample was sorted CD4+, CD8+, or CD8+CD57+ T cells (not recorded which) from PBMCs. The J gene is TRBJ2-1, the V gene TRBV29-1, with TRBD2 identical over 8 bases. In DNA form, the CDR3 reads TGCAGCGTTGCGGGAGGGGGCAATGAGCAGTTCTTC. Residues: CSVAGGGNEQFF.